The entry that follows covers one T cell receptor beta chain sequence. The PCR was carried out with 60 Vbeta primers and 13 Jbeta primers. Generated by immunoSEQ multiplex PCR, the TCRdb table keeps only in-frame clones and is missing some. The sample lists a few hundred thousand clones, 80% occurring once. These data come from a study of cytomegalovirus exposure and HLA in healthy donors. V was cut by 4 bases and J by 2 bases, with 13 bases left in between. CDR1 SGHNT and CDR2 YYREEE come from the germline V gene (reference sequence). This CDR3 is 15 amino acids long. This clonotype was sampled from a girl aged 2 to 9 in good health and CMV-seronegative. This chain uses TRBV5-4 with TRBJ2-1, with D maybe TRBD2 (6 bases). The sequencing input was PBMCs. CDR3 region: CASSPASGPYNEQFF. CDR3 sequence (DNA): TGTGCCAGCAGCCCGGCGAGCGGGCCCTACAATGAGCAGTTCTTC.